Below are 21 T cell receptor beta chains sequenced from a single sample in a study of PD-L1 blockade in urothelial cancer. The repertoire was sequenced with immunoSEQ multiplex PCR; TCRdb's copy has only in-frame clones and lacks some. Of about 43,000 clones listed, roughly 91% are singletons. Sequencing was performed on PBMCs, taken around atezolizumab (anti-PD-L1) treatment. Every receptor here comes from a woman aged 60-75 years with urothelial cancer.

The chain uses TRBV27 and TRBJ2-2; possible D gene TRBD2, 6 bases. The CDR3 spans 18 residues. V was clipped by 2 bases and J by 3 bases, with 19 bases between them. The V gene's germline CDR1 is MNHEY and CDR2 SMNVEV (reference sequence). The CDR3 region has the DNA TGTGCCAGCAGTTTAGCCAACGGGAGATTGAGGTACACCGGGGAGCTGTTTTTT. Translating it yields CASSLANGRLRYTGELFF.

The chain links TRBV27 to TRBJ2-1; D remains ambiguous. Per the germline V gene, CDR1 is MNHEY and CDR2 is SMNVEV (reference sequence). The V gene lost 2 bases and the J gene lost 7 bases, with 15 bases spanning the gap. This CDR3 contains 15 residues. CDR3 bases: TGTGCCAGCAGTTTACGAGCGACCTCTCATAATGAGCAGTTCTTC. Translation gives CASSLRATSHNEQFF.

The CDR3 DNA reads TGTGCCAGCACAAGTTTTCGGGGCACTGAAGCTTTCTTT. Encoded protein: CASTSFRGTEAFF. The chain recombines TRBV25-1 with TRBJ1-1; D is unclear. The CDR3 length is 13 residues. CDR1 and CDR2 from the germline V gene are MGHDK and SYGVNS. Deletions cut 7 bases from V and 4 bases from J, with 13 bases between.

The rearrangement uses TRBV9 and TRBJ1-6, with D possibly being TRBD1 (5 bases). The CDR3 has 14 amino acids. V lost 1 base to trimming and J lost 7 bases, with 9 bases between them. CDR1 is SGDLS and CDR2 is YYNGEE in the germline V gene. CDR3 amino acids: CASSVRTGNSPLHF. The DNA of the CDR3 is TGTGCCAGCAGCGTACGAACAGGAAATTCACCCCTCCACTTT.

V usage is TRBV7-6 and J usage is TRBJ2-1; TRBD1 aligns across 9 bases. CDR3 length equals 12 residues. The germline V gene encodes CDR1 SGHVS and CDR2 FNYEAQ. V gave up 5 bases and J gave up 10 bases; unmatched junction bases: 3. As DNA, the CDR3 is TGTGCCAGCAGCGAGGACAGGGGAGAGCAGTTCTTC. Its translation is CASSEDRGEQFF.

This clone showed up just a few times. V and J are TRBV4-1 and TRBJ2-7, with D maybe TRBD2 (6 bases). Looked up from germline, CDR1 is MGHRA and CDR2 is YSYEKL. Deletions cut 1 base from V and 6 bases from J, with 10 bases between. CDR3 length equals 13 residues. This CDR3 reads CASSQVEGTEQYF. CDR3 coding DNA: TGCGCCAGCAGCCAAGTGGAGGGGACCGAGCAGTACTTC.

This chain connects TRBV6-1 to TRBJ2-7; D unclear. The germline V gene has CDR1 MNHNS and CDR2 SASEGT. Trimming shortened V by 4 bases and J by 6 bases, and 19 bases separated the two germline ends. The CDR3 has 15 residues. The CDR3 bases are TGTGCCAGCAGTGGACCCAGTGGTGGTTCGGGCGAGCAGTACTTC. Translated: CASSGPSGGSGEQYF.

CDR3 nucleotide sequence: TGTGCCAGCAGCCCCGGGGGCTCCTACAATGAGCAGTTCTTC. As protein: CASSPGGSYNEQFF. The chain combines TRBV7-9 with TRBJ2-1, with a possible D match to TRBD2 (6 bases). Germline V gene sequence: CDR1 SEHNR, CDR2 FQNEAQ (reference sequence). The CDR3 consists of 14 residues. V was clipped by 5 bases and J by 0 bases, with 8 bases between them.

The V call is TRBV7-3, the J call TRBJ2-2; D not resolved. Trimming left V 5 bases short and J 6 bases short, with 13 bases between. The V gene's germline CDR1 is SGHTA and CDR2 FQGTGA. This CDR3 contains 14 residues. CDR3 loop: CASSNQPKSGELFF. In DNA form, the CDR3 reads TGTGCCAGCAGCAACCAACCTAAGTCCGGGGAGCTGTTTTTT.

This chain connects TRBV7-9 to TRBJ2-2, with 7 bases identical to TRBD1. The germline CDR1 and CDR2 sequences are SEHNR and FQNEAQ (reference sequence). V lost 4 bases to trimming and J lost 5 bases; unmatched junction nucleotides: 7. The CDR3 runs to 15 residues. CDR3 sequence: CASSSPGTVTGELFF. The CDR3 bases are TGTGCCAGCAGCTCCCCCGGGACAGTAACCGGGGAGCTGTTTTTT.

This chain uses TRBV5-1 with TRBJ1-5; 8 nucleotides agree with TRBD1. The CDR3 is made up of 18 amino acids. V gave up 0 bases and J gave up 0 bases; unmatched junction bases: 8. Germline V CDR1 and CDR2: SGHRS, YFSETQ. CDR3 in DNA: TGCGCCAGCAGCTTGGCCCCGACAGGGACAGGTAGCAATCAGCCCCAGCATTTT. Its protein is CASSLAPTGTGSNQPQHF.

The rearrangement uses TRBV7-5 and TRBJ1-6; the table's D call of TRBD1 was not tested on the DNA. TRBV7-5 is listed as a pseudogene. The CDR3 totals 14 residues. The CDR3 region has the DNA TGTGCCAGAGGGCCGGACAGGGTCAAGTCACCCCTCCACTTT. Amino acids: CARGPDRVKSPLHF.

This clone occurred many times. J is TRBJ2-1 and V is TRBV13; 11 bases are a match to TRBD1. The V gene end was trimmed by 5 bases and the J gene end by 7 bases; junction bases not matched to a gene: 7. The CDR3 consists of 15 residues. Per the germline V gene, CDR1 is PRHDT and CDR2 is FYEKMQ (reference sequence). CDR3 protein: CASSLEGQGVNEQFF. The CDR3 DNA reads TGTGCCAGCAGCCTCGAGGGACAGGGGGTGAATGAGCAGTTCTTC.

J is TRBJ2-3 and V is TRBV18; TRBD1 aligns across 8 bases. This CDR3 region has 15 residues. The J segment lost 1 base and the V segment lost 4 bases, leaving 4 bases of the junction unmatched. From germline, CDR1 is KGHSH and CDR2 LQKENI. The CDR3 DNA is TGTGCCAGCTCACTCCGGACAGGGCGCACAGATACGCAGTATTTT. Translated, it gives CASSLRTGRTDTQYF.

V gene TRBV9 combines with J gene TRBJ2-1; weak D call: TRBD2 (5 bases). This CDR3 spans 14 amino acids. Germline lookup yields CDR1 SGDLS and CDR2 YYNGEE. Between the trimmed V and J ends, which lost 0 bases and 5 bases, there was a span of 9 bases. CDR3 region: CASSVGASHNEQFF. In nucleotides, the CDR3 is TGTGCCAGCAGCGTAGGCGCTAGCCACAATGAGCAGTTCTTC.

The sample holds one count of this clone. This sequence joins TRBV25-1 and TRBJ2-7; 9 bases match TRBD2. The CDR3 consists of 14 residues. J was trimmed by 2 bases and V by 2 bases; bases with no gene match: 1. The germline V gene encodes CDR1 MGHDK and CDR2 SYGVNS. As DNA, the CDR3 is TGTGCCAGCAGTGAAGCGGGGGGGACCTACGAGCAGTACTTC. Protein sequence: CASSEAGGTYEQYF.

This clone was observed a single time. The genes are TRBV28 and TRBJ2-3; 8 nucleotides agree with TRBD1. Trimming took 5 bases from V and 14 from J; bases not matched to a gene: 12. Per the germline V gene, CDR1 is MDHEN and CDR2 is SYDVKM. There are 13 residues in the CDR3. CDR3 sequence (DNA): TGTGCCAGCAGTCTCCAGGGGGCGCGGTCATGGTATTTT. It specifies CASSLQGARSWYF.

The gene calls are TRBV7-9 and TRBJ2-7; TRBD1 matches 7 bases. The length of the CDR3 is 17 residues. The trim removed 5 bases at V and 4 bases at J, leaving 17 bases unmatched. Germline CDR1 SEHNR, CDR2 FQNEAQ (reference sequence). The CDR3 bases are TGTGCCAGCAGCCCCACGAGAATAAAGACAGGGTGGTACGAGCAGTACTTC. This encodes CASSPTRIKTGWYEQYF.

V usage is TRBV19 and J usage is TRBJ1-1, with D possibly being TRBD1 (6 bases). The CDR3 extends over 14 amino acids. Trimming shortened V by 0 bases and J by 3 bases, and 8 bases separated the two germline ends. Looked up from germline, CDR1 is LNHDA and CDR2 is SQIVND (reference sequence). CDR3 region: CASSIDTGYTEAFF. CDR3 DNA: TGTGCCAGTAGTATAGATACAGGGTACACTGAAGCTTTCTTT.

The chain uses TRBV6-1 and TRBJ1-1; D is undetermined. The CDR3 contains 13 residues. CDR1 MNHNS and CDR2 SASEGT come from the germline V gene. Trimming stripped 5 bases from V and 6 bases from J, with 13 bases between. The CDR3 reads CASSLPGRPEAFF. The CDR3 DNA reads TGTGCCAGCAGTCTGCCGGGGAGGCCTGAAGCTTTCTTT.

The V gene is TRBV27, the J gene TRBJ1-5; perhaps TRBD1 as D (6 bases). V lost 2 bases and J 6 bases, leaving 17 bases between the germline ends. Germline assignment: CDR1 MNHEY and CDR2 SMNVEV (reference sequence). The CDR3 runs to 16 residues. CDR3 region: CASSLTSGDVSQPQHF. CDR3 sequence (DNA): TGTGCCAGCAGTTTAACGTCAGGGGATGTCAGTCAGCCCCAGCATTTT.